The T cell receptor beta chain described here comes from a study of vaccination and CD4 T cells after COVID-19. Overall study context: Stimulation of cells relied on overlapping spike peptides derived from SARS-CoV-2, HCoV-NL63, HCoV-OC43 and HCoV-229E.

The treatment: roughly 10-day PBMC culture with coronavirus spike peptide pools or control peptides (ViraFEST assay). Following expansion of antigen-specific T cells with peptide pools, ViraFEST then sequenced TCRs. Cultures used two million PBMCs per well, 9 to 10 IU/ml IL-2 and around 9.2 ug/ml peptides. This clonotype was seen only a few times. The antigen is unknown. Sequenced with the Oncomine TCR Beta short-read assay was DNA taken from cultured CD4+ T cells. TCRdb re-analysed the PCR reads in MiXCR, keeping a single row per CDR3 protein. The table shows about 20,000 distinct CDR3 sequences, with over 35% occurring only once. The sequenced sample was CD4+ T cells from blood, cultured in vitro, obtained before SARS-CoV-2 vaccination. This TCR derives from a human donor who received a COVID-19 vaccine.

DNA for the CDR3: TGTGCCAGCAGTGCCGGGGAAAATTCACCCCTCCACTTT. This sequence encodes CASSAGENSPLHF. This rearrangement joins TRBV2 to TRBJ1-6; D not certain. The V end was cut by 4 bases, the J end by 7 bases, with 8 bases between. Germline-derived CDR1 and CDR2 are SNHLY and FYNNEI. The CDR3 contains 13 residues.